These T cell receptor beta chains were read from a single sample in a study of cytomegalovirus exposure and HLA in healthy donors. Repertoires were generated with immunoSEQ multiplex PCR, while TCRdb's copy carries only in-frame clones and drops some. The sample has some 48,000 clones; around 94% are singletons. The sample was PBMCs. The origin of the receptors is a young woman in good health and CMV-seropositive. Both conserved end residues are trimmed from each CDR3. The order of the fields is V gene, clone size, J gene, CDR3 protein. Clone size is stated in some rows and not others, as once, few, many or a class when expanded.

V gene: TRBV11-1
clone size: .
J gene: TRBJ2-7
CDR3 protein: ASSLSPGREGPYEQY

V gene: TRBV5-1
clone size: .
J gene: TRBJ2-7
CDR3 protein: ASRGPITSSYEQY

V gene: TRBV7-6
clone size: .
J gene: TRBJ2-3
CDR3 protein: ASSLGASGSPDTQY

V gene: TRBV4-3
clone size: .
J gene: TRBJ2-1
CDR3 protein: ASSQGSGRFNNEQF

V gene: TRBV7-7
clone size: .
J gene: TRBJ2-3
CDR3 protein: ASSRDRGDTQY

V gene: TRBV27
clone size: .
J gene: TRBJ1-1
CDR3 protein: ASMEGGSTEAF

V gene: TRBV7-8
clone size: .
J gene: TRBJ1-5
CDR3 protein: ASSLEDSSNQPQH

V gene: TRBV11-2
clone size: .
J gene: TRBJ1-2
CDR3 protein: ASSLSPNPKMGYT

V gene: TRBV19
clone size: few
J gene: TRBJ1-6
CDR3 protein: ASKDRSSYNSPLH

V gene: TRBV27
clone size: .
J gene: TRBJ2-1
CDR3 protein: ASSLGLVLGFLRVHNEQF

V gene: TRBV7-9
clone size: .
J gene: TRBJ2-1
CDR3 protein: ASSLVVSLAPSSYNEQF

V gene: TRBV19
clone size: .
J gene: TRBJ2-7
CDR3 protein: ASSPSGTGEHEQY

V gene: TRBV6-4
clone size: few
J gene: TRBJ2-7
CDR3 protein: ASSDETGVGEQY

V gene: TRBV29-1
clone size: .
J gene: TRBJ2-1
CDR3 protein: SVVLAASSYNEQF

V gene: TRBV7-3
clone size: large
J gene: TRBJ1-1
CDR3 protein: ASSLDRVGPEAF

V gene: TRBV10-3
clone size: .
J gene: TRBJ2-7
CDR3 protein: AISESQAASGNYEQY

V gene: TRBV12-1
clone size: once
J gene: TRBJ2-6
CDR3 protein: ASSFGFSGESSGANVLT

V gene: TRBV9
clone size: once
J gene: TRBJ2-1
CDR3 protein: ASSVAGSSRRSKSSYNEQF

V gene: TRBV6-4
clone size: .
J gene: TRBJ2-7
CDR3 protein: ASSDSVSGRSYEQY

V gene: TRBV30
clone size: .
J gene: TRBJ2-7
CDR3 protein: ASRGGGTYEQY

V gene: TRBV30
clone size: .
J gene: TRBJ2-6
CDR3 protein: AWSRGGSGANVLT

V gene: TRBV19
clone size: .
J gene: TRBJ2-1
CDR3 protein: ASSVRLAGGQNEQF